This entry concerns a single T cell receptor beta chain. Its antigen is unknown. No per-base quality is available; no much larger clone lies one base away. This entry comes from a study of post-analysis software for immune sequencing data (dated by TCRdb to the mid-2010s). Background for the entire study: Relapsing-remitting, secondary progressive and progressive-relapsing multiple sclerosis were recorded as disease courses, and subtype annotation was lacking for some patients. A subset of samples was prepared in parallel using single-end sample barcoding, then pooled and co-amplified after Illumina adapter ligation. Patient repertoires were compared against 11 to 12 previously published healthy control repertoires from donors aged roughly 6 to 28 years. The study at large found these results: Normalized Chao1 diversity was significantly lower in multiple sclerosis patients than controls, suggesting substantial peripheral T-cell clonal expansion. The multiple sclerosis patient group was slightly younger than the control group. When samples were clustered directly using the F measure, samples prepared in the same batch co-clustered strongly, which prompted a batch-effect correction. Patients showed significantly higher frequencies than controls for a handful of TRBV segments, among them TRBV5-6, TRBV5-1 and TRBV20-1.

TCR beta repertoires were profiled from peripheral blood of 10 to 15 young patients with multiple sclerosis to demonstrate the VDJtools post-analysis software. The multiple sclerosis patients were children and adolescents ranging in age from roughly 6 to 16 years. Library generation was performed with PCR. The listed sequencing device is Illumina HiSeq 2500. To reduce PCR and sequencing biases, unique molecular identifiers were built into the TCR beta cDNA libraries. Roughly 0.5 million cDNA molecules were obtained per 1 to 10 million input T cells, so each molecule approximated one T cell. The same protocol used for the earlier healthy control dataset was applied to prepare and sequence the patient libraries. Within a given batch, samples were prepared together, multiplexed and sequenced on the same HiSeq lane. Concerning the study's data processing: Raw barcoded reads were processed with MIGEC, discarding single-read molecular identifier groups before consensus assembly and CDR3 extraction. VDJtools was used for post-analysis of the clonotype tables, and diversity was normalized by down-sampling every dataset to the size of the smallest sample. Repertoire overlap clustering matched CDR3 amino acid but not nucleotide sequences to correct batch-related cross-sample contamination. The raw public data were reprocessed by TCRdb itself: fastp quality trimming at Q25, MiXCR clonotype calling, in-frame beta chains only. Every distinct CDR3 protein forms one entry, paired with its most common genes and DNA. What appears here as the V and J calls and clone size reflects TCRdb's work, not the paper's. The sample records fewer than 900,000 distinct CDR3 sequences, approximately 44% of which are singletons. Together, the top ten hold roughly 4.5% of the sample.

CDR3 length: 14 amino acids, cysteine to phenylalanine. Only the CDR3 region is kept as DNA, spanning 42 bases read in frame from base 1. V is cut by 10 bases and J by 2 bases, and the space between the germline ends is 17 bases. The germline V gene encodes CDR1 MNHNS and CDR2 SASEGT. The chain is assembled from TRBV6-1 and TRBJ1-2; the D gene is possibly TRBD1, with 6 bases matching. The clonotype comes from a girl aged 10-17 years with multiple sclerosis. Input material: blood. CDR3 protein: CAIANREPNYGYTF. Read as DNA, the sequence is TGTGCCATCGCAAACAGGGAACCCAACTATGGCTACACCTTC.